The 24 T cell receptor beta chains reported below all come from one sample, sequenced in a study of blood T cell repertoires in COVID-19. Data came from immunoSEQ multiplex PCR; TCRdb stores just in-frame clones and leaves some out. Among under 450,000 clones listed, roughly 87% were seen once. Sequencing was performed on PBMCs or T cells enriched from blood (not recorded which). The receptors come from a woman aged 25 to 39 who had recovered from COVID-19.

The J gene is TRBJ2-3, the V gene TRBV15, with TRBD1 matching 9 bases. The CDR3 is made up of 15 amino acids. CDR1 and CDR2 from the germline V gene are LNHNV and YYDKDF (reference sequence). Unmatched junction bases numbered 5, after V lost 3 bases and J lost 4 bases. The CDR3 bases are TGTGCCACCAGCAGGAGGGGACAGGGAGCAGATACGCAGTATTTT. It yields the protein CATSRRGQGADTQYF.

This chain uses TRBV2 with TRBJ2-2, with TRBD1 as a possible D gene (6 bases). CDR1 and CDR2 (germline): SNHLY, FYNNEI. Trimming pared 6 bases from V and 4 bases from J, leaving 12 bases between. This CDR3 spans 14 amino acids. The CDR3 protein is CASRERGTTGELFF. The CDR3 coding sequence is TGTGCCAGCAGAGAGAGGGGGACCACCGGGGAGCTGTTTTTT.

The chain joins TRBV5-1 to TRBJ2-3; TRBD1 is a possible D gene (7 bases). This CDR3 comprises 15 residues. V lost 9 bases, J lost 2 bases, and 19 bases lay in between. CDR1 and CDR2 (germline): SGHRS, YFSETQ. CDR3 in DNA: TGCGCCACCTTTGGGACAGCGGGCCTCACAGATACGCAGTATTTT. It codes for CATFGTAGLTDTQYF.

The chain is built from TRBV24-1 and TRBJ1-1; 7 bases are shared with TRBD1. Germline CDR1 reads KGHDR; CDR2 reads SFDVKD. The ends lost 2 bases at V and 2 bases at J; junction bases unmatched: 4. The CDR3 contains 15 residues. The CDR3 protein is CATSDSRDRNTEAFF. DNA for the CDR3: TGTGCCACCAGTGATTCCCGGGACAGAAACACTGAAGCTTTCTTT.

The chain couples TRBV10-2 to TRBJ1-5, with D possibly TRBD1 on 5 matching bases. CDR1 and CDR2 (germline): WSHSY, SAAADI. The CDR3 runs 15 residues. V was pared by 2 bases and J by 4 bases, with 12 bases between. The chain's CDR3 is CASSEEAGWNQPQHF. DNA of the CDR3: TGCGCCAGCAGTGAGGAAGCAGGGTGGAATCAGCCCCAGCATTTT.

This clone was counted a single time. DNA for the CDR3: TGTGCCAGCAGTTTAGCCAGGGGGCTCTACGAGCAGTACTTC. Protein sequence: CASSLARGLYEQYF. The rearrangement uses TRBV27 and TRBJ2-7; 8 bases line up with TRBD1. V lost 2 bases, J lost 3 bases, and 3 bases stayed unmatched. Germline V CDR1 and CDR2: MNHEY, SMNVEV (reference sequence). This CDR3 spans 14 amino acids.

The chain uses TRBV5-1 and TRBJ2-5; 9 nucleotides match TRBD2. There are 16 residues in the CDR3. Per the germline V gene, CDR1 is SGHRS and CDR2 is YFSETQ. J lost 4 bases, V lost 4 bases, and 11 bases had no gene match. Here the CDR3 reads CASSLSLAGDGETQYF. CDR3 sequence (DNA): TGCGCCAGCAGCCTCTCGTTAGCGGGAGATGGAGAGACCCAGTACTTC.

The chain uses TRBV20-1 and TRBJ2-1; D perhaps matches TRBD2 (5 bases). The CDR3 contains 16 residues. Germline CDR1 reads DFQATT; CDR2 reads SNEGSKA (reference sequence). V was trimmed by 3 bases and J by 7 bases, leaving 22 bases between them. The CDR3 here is CSASKDIQESGNEQFF. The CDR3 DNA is TGCAGTGCTAGTAAGGATATTCAGGAATCGGGAAATGAGCAGTTCTTC.

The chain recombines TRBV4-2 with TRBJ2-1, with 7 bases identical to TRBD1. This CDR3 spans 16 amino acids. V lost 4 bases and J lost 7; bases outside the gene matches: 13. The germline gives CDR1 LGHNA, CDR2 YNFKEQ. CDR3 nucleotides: TGTGCCAGCAGCCGACTACCAGGGGGTAGATTAAATGAGCAGTTCTTC. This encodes CASSRLPGGRLNEQFF.

The CDR3 nucleotides read TGCGCCAGCAGCCAAGTGGGGGACAGACCCTACAATGAGCAGTTCTTC. Translated, it gives CASSQVGDRPYNEQFF. This rearrangement joins TRBV4-1 to TRBJ2-1; 7 bases are a match to TRBD1. This CDR3 is built from 16 residues. V lost 1 base to trimming and J lost 2 bases; unmatched junction nucleotides: 5. Looked up from germline, CDR1 is MGHRA and CDR2 is YSYEKL.

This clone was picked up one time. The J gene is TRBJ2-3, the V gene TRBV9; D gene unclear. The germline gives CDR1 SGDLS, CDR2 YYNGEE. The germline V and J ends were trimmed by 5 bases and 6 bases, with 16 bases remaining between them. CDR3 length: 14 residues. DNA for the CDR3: TGTGCCAGCAGTGGAACTACTCAAGCGGATACGCAGTATTTT. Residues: CASSGTTQADTQYF.

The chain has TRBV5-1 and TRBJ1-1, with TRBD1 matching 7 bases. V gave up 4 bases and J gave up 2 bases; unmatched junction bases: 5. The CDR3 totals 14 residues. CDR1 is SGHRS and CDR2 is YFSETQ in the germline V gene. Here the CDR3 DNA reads TGCGCCAGCAGCGCGACAGGGCTAAACACTGAAGCTTTCTTT. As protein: CASSATGLNTEAFF.

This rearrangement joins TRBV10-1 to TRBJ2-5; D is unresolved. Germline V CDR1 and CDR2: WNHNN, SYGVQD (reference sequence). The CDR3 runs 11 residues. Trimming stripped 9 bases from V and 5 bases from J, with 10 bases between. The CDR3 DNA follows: TGCGCCAGGAAAACTTTGGAGACCCAGTACTTC. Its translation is CARKTLETQYF.

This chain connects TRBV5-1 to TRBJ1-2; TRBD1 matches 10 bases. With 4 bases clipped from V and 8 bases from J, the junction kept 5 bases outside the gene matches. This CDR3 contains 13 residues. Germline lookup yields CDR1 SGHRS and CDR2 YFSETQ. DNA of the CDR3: TGCGCCAGCAGCGCGACAGGGGGCTGGGGCTACACCTTC. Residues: CASSATGGWGYTF.

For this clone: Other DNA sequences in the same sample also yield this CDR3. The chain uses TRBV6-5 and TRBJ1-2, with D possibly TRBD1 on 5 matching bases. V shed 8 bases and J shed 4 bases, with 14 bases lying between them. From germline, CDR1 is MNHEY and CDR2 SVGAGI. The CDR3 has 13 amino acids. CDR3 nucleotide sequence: TGTGCCAGCCGCGGGGGAGGGACCTATGGCTACACCTTC. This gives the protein CASRGGGTYGYTF.

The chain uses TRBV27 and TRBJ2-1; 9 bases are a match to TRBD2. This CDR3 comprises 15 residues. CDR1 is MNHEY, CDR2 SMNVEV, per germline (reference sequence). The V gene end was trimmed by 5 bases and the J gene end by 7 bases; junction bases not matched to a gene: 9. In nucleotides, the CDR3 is TGTGCCAGCAGTCCGGGACTAGCTCTAGTTAATGAGCAGTTCTTC. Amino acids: CASSPGLALVNEQFF.

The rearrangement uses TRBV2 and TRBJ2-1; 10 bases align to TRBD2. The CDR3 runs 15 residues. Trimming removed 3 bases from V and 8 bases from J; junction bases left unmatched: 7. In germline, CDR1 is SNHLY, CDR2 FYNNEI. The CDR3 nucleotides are TGTGCCAGCAGTGATTCAGCTAGCGGGAGCTATGAGCAGTTCTTC. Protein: CASSDSASGSYEQFF.

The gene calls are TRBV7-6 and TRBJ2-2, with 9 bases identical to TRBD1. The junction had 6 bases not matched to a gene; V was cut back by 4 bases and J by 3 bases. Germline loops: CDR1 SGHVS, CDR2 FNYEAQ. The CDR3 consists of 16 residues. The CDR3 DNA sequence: TGTGCCAGCAGCTATACCGGGACAGGGTACACCGGGGAGCTGTTTTTT. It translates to CASSYTGTGYTGELFF.

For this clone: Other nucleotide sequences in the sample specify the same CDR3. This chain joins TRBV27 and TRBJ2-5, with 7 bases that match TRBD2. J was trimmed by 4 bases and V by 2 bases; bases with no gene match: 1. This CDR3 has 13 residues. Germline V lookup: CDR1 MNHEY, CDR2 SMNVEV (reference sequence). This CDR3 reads CASSLRGRETQYF. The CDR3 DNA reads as TGTGCCAGCAGTTTACGCGGGAGAGAGACCCAGTACTTC.

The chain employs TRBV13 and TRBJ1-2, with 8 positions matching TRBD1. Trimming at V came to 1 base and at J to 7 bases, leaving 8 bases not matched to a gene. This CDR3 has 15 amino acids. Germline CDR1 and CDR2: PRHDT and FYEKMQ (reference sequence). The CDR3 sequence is CASSLEAGGAGGYTF. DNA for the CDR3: TGTGCCAGCAGCTTAGAGGCAGGGGGCGCAGGTGGCTACACCTTC.

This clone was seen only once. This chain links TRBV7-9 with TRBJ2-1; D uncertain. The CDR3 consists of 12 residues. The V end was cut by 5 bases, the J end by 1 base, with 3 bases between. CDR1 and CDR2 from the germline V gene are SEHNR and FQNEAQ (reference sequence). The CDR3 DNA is TGTGCCAGCAGCATATCCTACAATGAGCAGTTCTTC. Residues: CASSISYNEQFF.

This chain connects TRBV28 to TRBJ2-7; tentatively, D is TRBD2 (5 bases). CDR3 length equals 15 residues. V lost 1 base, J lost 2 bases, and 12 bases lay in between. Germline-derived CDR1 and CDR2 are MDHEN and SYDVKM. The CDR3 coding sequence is TGTGCCAGCAGTTTATATTTCCTAGCCACCTACGAGCAGTACTTC. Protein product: CASSLYFLATYEQYF.

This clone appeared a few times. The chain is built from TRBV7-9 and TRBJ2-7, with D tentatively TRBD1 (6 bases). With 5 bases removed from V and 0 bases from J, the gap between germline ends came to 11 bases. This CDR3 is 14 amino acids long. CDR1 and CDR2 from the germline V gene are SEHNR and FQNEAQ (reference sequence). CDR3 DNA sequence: TGTGCCAGCAGCCAGGTGGGGGCCTCCTACGAGCAGTACTTC. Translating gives CASSQVGASYEQYF.

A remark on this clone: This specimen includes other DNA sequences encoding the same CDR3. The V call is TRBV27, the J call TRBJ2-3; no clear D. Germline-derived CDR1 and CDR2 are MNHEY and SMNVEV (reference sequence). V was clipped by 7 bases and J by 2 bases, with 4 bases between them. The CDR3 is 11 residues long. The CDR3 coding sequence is TGTGCCAGCACCTCCACAGATACGCAGTATTTT. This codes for CASTSTDTQYF.